The 16 T cell receptor beta chains listed next were all sequenced from one sample in a study of T cell responses to AZD1222 COVID-19 vaccine. Clones were sequenced by immunoSEQ multiplex PCR, and TCRdb holds only the in-frame ones, with some missing. The sample holds about 85,000 clones, about nine tenths seen once. The sequencing here drew on peripheral blood, taken on day 0 of AZD1222 vaccination. These TCRs come from an adult in good health.

The chain combines TRBV11-2 with TRBJ2-7; a possible D gene is TRBD1 (6 bases). Germline V gene sequence: CDR1 SGHAT, CDR2 FQNNGV. The CDR3 spans 12 residues. Trimming removed 3 bases from V and 5 bases from J, with 8 bases in between. Here the CDR3 reads CASSFTGNEQYF. CDR3 sequence (DNA): TGTGCCAGCAGCTTTACAGGGAACGAGCAGTACTTC.

This clone occurred once. The V call is TRBV4-1, the J call TRBJ1-3; no firm D call. Germline CDR1 reads MGHRA; CDR2 reads YSYEKL. The CDR3 runs 17 residues. The germline V and J ends were trimmed by 1 base and 1 base, with 14 bases remaining between them. Here the CDR3 reads CASSQVEGLFSGNTIYF. CDR3 bases: TGCGCCAGCAGCCAAGTTGAGGGCCTCTTTTCTGGAAACACCATATATTTT.

The rearrangement uses TRBV13 and TRBJ2-1, with D uncertain. With 4 bases removed from V and 0 bases from J, the gap between germline ends came to 19 bases. Germline V lookup: CDR1 PRHDT, CDR2 FYEKMQ (reference sequence). CDR3 size: 18 residues. The CDR3 loop is CASSSRPSQTSSYNEQFF. The CDR3 DNA is TGTGCCAGCAGCTCCCGCCCCTCCCAGACCAGCTCCTACAATGAGCAGTTCTTC. The full variable domain, completed using reference TRBV13 and TRBJ2-1, is AAGVIQSPRHLIKEKRETATLKCYPIPRHDTVYWYQQGPGQDPQFLISFYEKMQSDKGSIPDRFSAQQFSDYHSELNMSSLELGDSALYFCASSSRPSQTSSYNEQFFGPGTRLTVL.

The V gene is TRBV20-1, the J gene TRBJ1-4; D remains unclear. Deletions cut 3 bases from V and 0 bases from J, with 8 bases between. The CDR3 is made up of 14 amino acids. Germline V gene sequence: CDR1 DFQATT, CDR2 SNEGSKA (reference sequence). The CDR3 spells CSASRGTTNEKLFF. The CDR3 bases are TGCAGTGCTAGTAGAGGGACAACTAATGAAAAACTGTTTTTT.

The chain combines TRBV12-3 or TRBV12-4 with TRBJ2-7, with D possibly matching TRBD2 (6 bases). This CDR3 has 13 residues. The V end was cut by 6 bases, the J end by 0 bases, with 9 bases between. The CDR3 sequence is CASRTTSSYEQYF. The CDR3 bases are TGTGCCAGCAGGACGACTAGCTCCTACGAGCAGTACTTC.

This rearrangement joins TRBV7-3 to TRBJ1-1; TRBD1 matches at 8 bases. The CDR3 is 13 residues long. V was pared by 1 base and J by 5 bases, with 0 bases of the junction left unmatched. Germline CDR1 and CDR2: SGHTA and FQGTGA. The CDR3 is CASSLNRGTEAFF. The CDR3, as DNA: TGTGCCAGCAGCTTAAACAGGGGGACTGAAGCTTTCTTT.

This clone came up a few times. This sequence joins TRBV28 and TRBJ2-1; 7 bases fit TRBD1. This CDR3 contains 15 residues. V was pared by 6 bases and J by 6 bases, with 11 bases of the junction left unmatched. Per germline, CDR1 MDHEN and CDR2 SYDVKM. The CDR3 is CASSPTGVMGNEQFF. In DNA form, the CDR3 reads TGTGCCAGCAGCCCAACAGGGGTGATGGGCAATGAGCAGTTCTTC.

This clone was seen a single time. The V gene is TRBV5-4, the J gene TRBJ1-1, with D maybe TRBD1 (6 bases). V was shortened by 1 base and J by 0 bases, with 7 bases between the two germline ends. The CDR3 has 14 amino acids. Germline-derived CDR1 and CDR2 are SGHNT and YYREEE (reference sequence). The CDR3 spells CASSLRGVNTEAFF. The CDR3 DNA sequence: TGTGCCAGCAGCTTGAGGGGGGTGAACACTGAAGCTTTCTTT.

The V call is TRBV6-6, the J call TRBJ2-2; possibly TRBD1 for D (5 bases). Germline V gene sequence: CDR1 MNHNY, CDR2 SVGAGI (reference sequence). Between the trimmed V and J ends, which lost 5 bases and 1 base, there was a span of 11 bases. The CDR3 has 15 amino acids. The CDR3 reads CASSQGLGNTGELFF. The CDR3, as DNA: TGTGCCAGCAGTCAGGGTTTAGGGAACACCGGGGAGCTGTTTTTT.

V and J are TRBV27 and TRBJ1-2, with 9 bases identical to TRBD1. This CDR3 comprises 14 residues. J gave up 2 bases and V 6 bases, and 4 bases lay outside the gene matches. Germline-derived CDR1 and CDR2 are MNHEY and SMNVEV (reference sequence). The CDR3 here is CASRSGTGNYGYTF. The CDR3 DNA reads TGTGCCAGCAGGTCAGGGACAGGGAACTATGGCTACACCTTC.

The table lists this clone with a count of one. The chain carries TRBV15 and TRBJ2-1, with 10 bases matching TRBD2. V shed 3 bases and J 4 bases; nucleotides not matched to a gene: 9. The CDR3 spans 17 residues. The germline CDR1 and CDR2 sequences are LNHNV and YYDKDF (reference sequence). Here the CDR3 reads CATSRVPGLAVYNEQFF. For the CDR3, the DNA is TGTGCCACCAGCAGGGTTCCTGGACTAGCGGTTTACAATGAGCAGTTCTTC. The full variable domain, its missing parts supplied by reference TRBV15 and TRBJ2-1, is DAMVIQNPRYQVTQFGKPVTLSCSQTLNHNVMYWYQQKSSQAPKLLFHYYDKDFNNEADTPDNFQSRRPNTSFCFLDIRSPGLGDTAMYLCATSRVPGLAVYNEQFFGPGTRLTVL.

The chain has TRBV10-3 and TRBJ2-1, with D maybe TRBD2 (5 bases). The CDR3 is 16 amino acids. Deletions cut 2 bases from V and 2 bases from J, with 13 bases between. Germline assignment: CDR1 ENHRY and CDR2 SYGVKD. In nucleotides, the CDR3 is TGTGCCATCAGTGAGGGTATGCCGGGGACCTACAATGAGCAGTTCTTC. Encoded protein: CAISEGMPGTYNEQFF.

This chain links TRBV28 with TRBJ2-2; D is ambiguous. Germline values: CDR1 MDHEN, CDR2 SYDVKM. Trimming stripped 5 bases from V and 2 bases from J, with 6 bases between. This CDR3 has 13 amino acids. Written as DNA, the CDR3 is TGTGCCAGCAGTCTTACAAACACCGGGGAGCTGTTTTTT. Residues: CASSLTNTGELFF.

The chain uses TRBV6-1 and TRBJ2-7, with TRBD1 matching 8 bases. The CDR3 covers 15 residues. The germline gives CDR1 MNHNS, CDR2 SASEGT. Losses at the gene ends were 2 bases for V and 5 bases for J; bases not matched to a gene: 8. CDR3 in DNA: TGTGCCAGCAGTGAACGCAGGGGGCGGCCAGACGAGCAGTACTTC. Translated: CASSERRGRPDEQYF.

The chain uses TRBV24-1 and TRBJ2-1, with TRBD2 matching over 15 bases. This CDR3 spans 16 amino acids. V lost 3 bases to trimming and J lost 10 bases; unmatched junction nucleotides: 6. Germline V gene data show CDR1 as KGHDR and CDR2 as SFDVKD. CDR3 region: CATSDIGLAGGREQFF. The CDR3 DNA reads as TGTGCCACCAGTGATATCGGACTAGCGGGGGGGCGGGAGCAGTTCTTC.

The J gene is TRBJ2-1, the V gene TRBV24-1, with 12 bases matching TRBD2. V shed 6 bases and J 6 bases; nucleotides not matched to a gene: 5. Germline values: CDR1 KGHDR, CDR2 SFDVKD. The CDR3 sequence is 15 residues long. For the CDR3, the DNA is TGTGCCACCAGTCGGACTAGCGGGAAGAGCAATGAGCAGTTCTTC. This codes for CATSRTSGKSNEQFF.